What follows are 14 T cell receptor beta chains derived from one specimen sequenced in a study of OX40 agonist ivuxolimab in advanced cancers. Library generation was performed with the immunoSEQ multiplex PCR assay. The source is immuneACCESS, and TCRdb retained only in-frame sequences with V and J called. Part of the clones is not carried over; for the studies checked, unresolved V genes explain less than half of this, and the remainder is unexplained. This sample lists 50,000 to 80,000 clones; roughly 84% were detected once. About 2.9% of the sample lies in the top ten. The specimen comprised CD4+ or CD8+ T cells sorted from blood, sampled in a trial of the OX40 agonist ivuxolimab. The receptors shown here come from an adult with an advanced solid tumor such as melanoma, head and neck, liver or kidney cancer.

CDR3 coding DNA: TGTGCCAGCAGCCCCCAAGGGGGGGCCTACAATGAGCAGTTCTTC. Amino acids: CASSPQGGAYNEQFF. This rearrangement joins TRBV7-3 to TRBJ2-1; possibly TRBD2 for D (7 bases). Looked up from germline, CDR1 is SGHTA and CDR2 is FQGTGA. V gave up 5 bases and J gave up 2 bases, with 13 bases separating them. This CDR3 is built from 15 residues. The full variable domain, completed using reference TRBV7-3 and TRBJ2-1, is GAGVSQTPSNKVTEKGKYVELRCDPISGHTALYWYRQSLGQGPEFLIYFQGTGAADDSGLPNDRFFAVRPEGSVSTLKIQRTERGDSAVYLCASSPQGGAYNEQFFGPGTRLTVL.

The rearrangement joins TRBV6-1 to TRBJ2-7; no reliable D call. The CDR3 has 13 residues. Trimming removed 6 bases at V and 6 bases at J, with 15 bases between. Germline CDR1 is MNHNS and CDR2 is SASEGT. The CDR3 DNA is TGTGCCAGCAGAAGTTCTGGGTCGTCCGAGCAGTACTTC. Protein sequence: CASRSSGSSEQYF.

CDR3 region: CASLSGTSGSSDEQFF. CDR3 coding DNA: TGCGCCAGCCTAAGTGGGACTAGCGGGAGTAGTGATGAGCAGTTCTTC. The V call is TRBV5-1, the J call TRBJ2-1; 14 positions match TRBD2. Germline CDR1 reads SGHRS; CDR2 reads YFSETQ. The CDR3 length is 16 residues. V dropped 7 bases and J dropped 8; count of bases not matched to a gene: 11.

The chain links TRBV6-5 to TRBJ2-3; D unresolved. Germline V gene sequence: CDR1 MNHEY, CDR2 SVGAGI. V shed 2 bases and J shed 0 bases, with 6 bases lying between them. There are 14 residues in the CDR3. The CDR3 bases are TGTGCCAGCAGTTACGAGTCTAGCACAGATACGCAGTATTTT. It codes for CASSYESSTDTQYF.

The V and J genes are TRBV28 and TRBJ2-3; D not resolved. The length of the CDR3 is 12 residues. CDR1 is MDHEN, CDR2 SYDVKM, per germline. V was trimmed by 6 bases and J by 3 bases, leaving 7 bases between them. CDR3 nucleotide sequence: TGTGCCAGCAGACCCTATACAGATACGCAGTATTTT. The encoded protein is CASRPYTDTQYF.

The chain carries TRBV7-2 and TRBJ2-3; TRBD1 aligns across 7 bases. CDR3 length equals 15 residues. V gave up 1 base and J gave up 5 bases; unmatched junction bases: 6. CDR1 is SGHTA, CDR2 FQGNSA, per germline. The CDR3 sequence is CASSLVGQGVDTQYF. CDR3 DNA: TGTGCCAGCAGCTTAGTGGGGCAGGGGGTAGATACGCAGTATTTT. Looking up the rest from reference TRBV7-2 and TRBJ2-3 gives the full variable domain: GAGVSQSPSNKVTEKGKDVELRCDPISGHTALYWYRQSLGQGLEFLIYFQGNSAPDKSGLPSDRFSAERTGGSVSTLTIQRTQQEDSAVYLCASSLVGQGVDTQYFGPGTRLTVL.

This chain connects TRBV9 to TRBJ2-1; TRBD2 matches at 8 bases. V was clipped by 3 bases and J by 4 bases; unmatched bases: 6. The CDR3 is made up of 15 amino acids. Germline assignment: CDR1 SGDLS and CDR2 YYNGEE. The CDR3 DNA follows: TGTGCCAGCAGCGAGTGGAGCGGGAGTTACAATGAGCAGTTCTTC. It codes for CASSEWSGSYNEQFF.

The rearrangement joins TRBV10-3 to TRBJ1-2; D unresolved. V was pared by 3 bases and J by 4 bases, with 12 bases between. The CDR3 consists of 14 residues. Germline assignment: CDR1 ENHRY and CDR2 SYGVKD. The CDR3 loop is CAISELGGTYGYTF. CDR3 coding DNA: TGTGCCATCAGTGAACTAGGAGGAACCTATGGCTACACCTTC.

In nucleotides, the CDR3 is TGTGCCACCCAGGCGACGACAGGGGGGGAAGATACGCAGTATTTT. Protein: CATQATTGGEDTQYF. This chain uses TRBV2 with TRBJ2-3; TRBD1 aligns across 9 bases. Trimming cost V 10 bases and J 5 bases; bases outside gene matches: 13. The CDR3 extends over 15 amino acids. CDR1 and CDR2 from the germline V gene are SNHLY and FYNNEI.

CDR3 nucleotides: TGCGCCAGCAGCTTGTTTGGGCAGGGCCTTAGGACTGAAGCTTTCTTT. Amino acids: CASSLFGQGLRTEAFF. The chain recombines TRBV5-1 with TRBJ1-1; D is possibly TRBD1 (5 bases). The V end was cut by 1 base, the J end by 5 bases, with 18 bases between. The V gene's germline CDR1 is SGHRS and CDR2 YFSETQ. This CDR3 is built from 16 residues.

The V gene is TRBV7-2, the J gene TRBJ1-5, with a weak D call TRBD1 (6 bases). CDR3 length: 15 residues. V was cut by 5 bases and J by 4 bases, with 15 bases left in between. From germline, CDR1 is SGHTA and CDR2 FQGNSA. The CDR3 loop reads CASSIGPGVNQPQHF. For the CDR3, the DNA is TGTGCCAGCAGCATAGGTCCAGGGGTGAATCAGCCCCAGCATTTT.

The rearrangement joins TRBV20-1 to TRBJ2-1, with TRBD1 as a possible D gene (5 bases). The germline V gene encodes CDR1 DFQATT and CDR2 SNEGSKA (reference sequence). The CDR3 extends over 10 amino acids. Between the trimmed V and J ends, which lost 5 bases and 10 bases, there was a span of 9 bases. The CDR3 nucleotides read TGCAGTGCTTCAGACAGAGAGCAGTTCTTC. Protein product: CSASDREQFF.

This chain connects TRBV27 to TRBJ2-7, with 9 bases that match TRBD1. The CDR3 is made up of 15 amino acids. Germline trimming cut 5 bases from V and 2 bases from J; bases unmatched to any gene: 7. Germline assignment: CDR1 MNHEY and CDR2 SMNVEV (reference sequence). DNA for the CDR3: TGTGCCAGCAGTCCCGGGACAGGGTCCGCCTACGAGCAGTACTTC. Amino acids: CASSPGTGSAYEQYF.

The rearrangement links TRBV19 to TRBJ2-6; 9 bases line up with TRBD2. V lost 5 bases and J lost 0; bases outside the gene matches: 11. CDR1 and CDR2 (germline): LNHDA, SQIVND (reference sequence). This CDR3 has 19 amino acids. CDR3 residues: CASSVRLAVFYSGANVLTF. DNA for the CDR3: TGTGCCAGTAGTGTCCGACTAGCGGTATTTTACTCTGGGGCCAACGTCCTGACTTTC.